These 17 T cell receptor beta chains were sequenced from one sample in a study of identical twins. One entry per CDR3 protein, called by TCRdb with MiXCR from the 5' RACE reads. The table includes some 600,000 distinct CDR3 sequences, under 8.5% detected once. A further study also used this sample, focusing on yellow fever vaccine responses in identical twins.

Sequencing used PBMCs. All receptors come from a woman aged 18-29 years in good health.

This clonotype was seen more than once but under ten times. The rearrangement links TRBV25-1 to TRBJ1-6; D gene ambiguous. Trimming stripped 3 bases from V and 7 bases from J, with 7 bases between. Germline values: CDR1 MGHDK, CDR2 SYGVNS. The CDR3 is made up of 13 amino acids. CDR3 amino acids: CASSDRWNSPLHF. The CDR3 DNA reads TGTGCCAGCAGTGACAGGTGGAATTCACCCCTCCACTTT.

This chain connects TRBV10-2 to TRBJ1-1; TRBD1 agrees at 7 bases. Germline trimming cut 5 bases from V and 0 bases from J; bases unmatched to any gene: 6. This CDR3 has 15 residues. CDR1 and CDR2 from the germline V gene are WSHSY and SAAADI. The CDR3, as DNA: TGCGCCAGCAGTCACCAGGGGGGTGTGAACACTGAAGCTTTCTTT. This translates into CASSHQGGVNTEAFF.

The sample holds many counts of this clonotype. The CDR3 coding sequence is TGTGCCAGCCGCGGCGGGGGATCCGGGGATTCACCCCTCCACTTT. This gives the protein CASRGGGSGDSPLHF. The chain is built from TRBV28 and TRBJ1-6, with D maybe TRBD1 (5 bases). Germline V gives CDR1 MDHEN, CDR2 SYDVKM. This CDR3 spans 15 amino acids. V was pared by 8 bases and J by 8 bases, with 19 bases between.

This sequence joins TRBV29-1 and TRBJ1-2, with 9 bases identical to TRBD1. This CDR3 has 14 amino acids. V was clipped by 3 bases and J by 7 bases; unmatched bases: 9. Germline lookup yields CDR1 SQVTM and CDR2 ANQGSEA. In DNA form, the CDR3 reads TGCAGCGTTGAGTCCCCACAGGGGGCCGGTGGCTACACCTTC. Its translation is CSVESPQGAGGYTF.

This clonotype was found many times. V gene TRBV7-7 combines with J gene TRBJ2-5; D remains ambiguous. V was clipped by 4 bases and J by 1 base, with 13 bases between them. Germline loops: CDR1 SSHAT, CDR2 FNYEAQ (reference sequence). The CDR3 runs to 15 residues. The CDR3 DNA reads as TGTGCCAGCAGCTACCAGATTGGCGTCCAAGAGACCCAGTACTTC. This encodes CASSYQIGVQETQYF.

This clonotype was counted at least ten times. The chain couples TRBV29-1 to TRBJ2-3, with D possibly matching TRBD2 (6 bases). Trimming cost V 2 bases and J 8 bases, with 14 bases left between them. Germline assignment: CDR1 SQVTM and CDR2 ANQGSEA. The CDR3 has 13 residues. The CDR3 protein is CSVESGVGPTQYF. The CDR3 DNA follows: TGCAGCGTTGAATCGGGGGTCGGTCCTACGCAGTATTTT.

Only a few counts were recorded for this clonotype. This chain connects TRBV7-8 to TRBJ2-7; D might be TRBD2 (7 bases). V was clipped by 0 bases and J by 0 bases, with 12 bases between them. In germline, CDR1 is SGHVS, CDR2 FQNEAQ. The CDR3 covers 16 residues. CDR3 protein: CASSLAEGDYSYEQYF. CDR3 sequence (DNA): TGTGCCAGCAGCTTAGCGGAGGGGGACTACTCCTACGAGCAGTACTTC.

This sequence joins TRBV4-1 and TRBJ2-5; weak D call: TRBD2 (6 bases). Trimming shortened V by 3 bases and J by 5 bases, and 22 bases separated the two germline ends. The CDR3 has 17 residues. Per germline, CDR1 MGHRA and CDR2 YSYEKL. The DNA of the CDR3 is TGCGCCAGCAGCCAGGTCGGTTTAGCGGAAAACAGGGAGACCCAGTACTTC. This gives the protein CASSQVGLAENRETQYF.

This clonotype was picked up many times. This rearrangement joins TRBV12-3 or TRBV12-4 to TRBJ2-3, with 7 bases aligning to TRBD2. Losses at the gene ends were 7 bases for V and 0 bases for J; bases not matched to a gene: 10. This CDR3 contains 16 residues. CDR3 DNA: TGTGCCAGCAACCTCGGGGGGACCACTAGCACAGATACGCAGTATTTT. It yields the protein CASNLGGTTSTDTQYF.

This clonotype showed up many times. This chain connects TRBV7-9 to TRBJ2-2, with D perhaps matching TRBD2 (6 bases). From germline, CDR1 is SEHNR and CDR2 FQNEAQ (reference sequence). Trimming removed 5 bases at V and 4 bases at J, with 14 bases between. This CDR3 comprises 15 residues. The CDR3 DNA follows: TGTGCCAGCAGCCCACGGGGGACCTCCACCGGGGAGCTGTTTTTT. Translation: CASSPRGTSTGELFF.

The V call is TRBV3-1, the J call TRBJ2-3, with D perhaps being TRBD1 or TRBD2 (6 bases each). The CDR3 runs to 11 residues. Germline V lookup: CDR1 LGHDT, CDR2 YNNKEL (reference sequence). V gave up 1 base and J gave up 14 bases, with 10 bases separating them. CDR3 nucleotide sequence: TGTGCCAGCAGCCAAGGCGGAGGGGGGTATTTT. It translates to CASSQGGGGYF.

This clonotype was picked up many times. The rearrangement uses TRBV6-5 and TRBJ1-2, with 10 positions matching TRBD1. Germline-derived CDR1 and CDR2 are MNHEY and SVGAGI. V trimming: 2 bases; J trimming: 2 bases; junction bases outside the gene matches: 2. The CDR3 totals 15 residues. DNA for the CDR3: TGTGCCAGCAGTTACCAGGGACAGGGGAACTATGGCTACACCTTC. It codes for CASSYQGQGNYGYTF.

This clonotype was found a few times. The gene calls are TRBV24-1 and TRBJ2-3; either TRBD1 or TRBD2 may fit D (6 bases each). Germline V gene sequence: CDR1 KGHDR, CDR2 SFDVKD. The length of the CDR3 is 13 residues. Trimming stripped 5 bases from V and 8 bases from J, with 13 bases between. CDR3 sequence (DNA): TGTGCCACCAGTGTCCCGGGGGCGACTACGCAGTATTTT. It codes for CATSVPGATTQYF.

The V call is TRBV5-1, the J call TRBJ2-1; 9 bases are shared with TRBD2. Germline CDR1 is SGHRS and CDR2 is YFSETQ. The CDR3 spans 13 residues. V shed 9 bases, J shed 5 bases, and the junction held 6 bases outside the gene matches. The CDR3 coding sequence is TGCGCCACCAGACTAGCGGAGCACAATGAGCAGTTCTTC. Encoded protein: CATRLAEHNEQFF.

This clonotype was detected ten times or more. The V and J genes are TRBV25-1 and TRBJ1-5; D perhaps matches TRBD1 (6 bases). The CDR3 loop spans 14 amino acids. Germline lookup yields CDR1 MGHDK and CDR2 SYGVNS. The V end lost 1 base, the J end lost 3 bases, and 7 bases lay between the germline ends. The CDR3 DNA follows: TGTGCCAGCAGTGAATCAGGGGACAATCAGCCCCAGCATTTT. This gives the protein CASSESGDNQPQHF.

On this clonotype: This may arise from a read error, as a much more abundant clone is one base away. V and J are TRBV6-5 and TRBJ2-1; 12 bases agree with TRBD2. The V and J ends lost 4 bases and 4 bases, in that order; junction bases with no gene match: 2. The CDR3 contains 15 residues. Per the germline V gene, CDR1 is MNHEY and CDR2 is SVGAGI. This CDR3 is CASSFTSGGYNEQFF. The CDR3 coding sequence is TGTGCCAGCAGTTTCACTAGCGGGGGGTACAATGAGCAGTTCTTC.

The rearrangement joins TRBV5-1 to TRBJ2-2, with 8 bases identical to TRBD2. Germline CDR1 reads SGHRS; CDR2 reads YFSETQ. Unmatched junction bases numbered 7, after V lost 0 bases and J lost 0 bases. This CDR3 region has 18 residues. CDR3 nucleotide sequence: TGCGCCAGCAGCTTGGAAGGGACTAGAGGGGCGAACACCGGGGAGCTGTTTTTT. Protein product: CASSLEGTRGANTGELFF.